The 23 T cell receptor beta chains reported below all come from one sample, sequenced in a study of blood T cell repertoires in COVID-19. TCRdb keeps only in-frame clones here, not all; method: immunoSEQ multiplex PCR. The sample has tens of thousands of clones, approximately 84% seen once. The sequenced sample was peripheral blood. The receptors originated from a man in his sixties or seventies with COVID-19, enrolled during active disease.

This sequence joins TRBV27 and TRBJ2-2; 13 bases line up with TRBD2. V lost 5 bases, J lost 3 bases, and 9 bases stayed unmatched. The CDR3 totals 18 residues. CDR1 MNHEY and CDR2 SMNVEV come from the germline V gene (reference sequence). CDR3 protein: CASSQGLAGVGDTGELFF. CDR3 DNA: TGTGCCAGCAGTCAAGGACTAGCGGGAGTAGGGGACACCGGGGAGCTGTTTTTT.

This clone came up many times. The chain has TRBV6-2 or TRBV6-3 and TRBJ2-7; a weak D match, TRBD2 (6 bases). This CDR3 region has 16 residues. Germline CDR1 MNHEY, CDR2 SVGEGT. V was cut by 4 bases and J by 5 bases, with 21 bases left in between. CDR3 DNA sequence: TGTGCCAGCAGTTCCTCGGGGAGCGGGTGGCGACACGAGCAGTACTTC. Translating it yields CASSSSGSGWRHEQYF.

The chain is built from TRBV11-3 and TRBJ2-6; perhaps TRBD1 as D (6 bases). The CDR3 is 14 residues long. Germline V lookup: CDR1 SGHNT, CDR2 YENEEA. V lost 5 bases to trimming and J lost 2 bases, with 7 bases between them. The CDR3 nucleotides read TGTGCCAGCAGCAAGGGGGCTGGGGCCAACGTCCTGACTTTC. It yields the protein CASSKGAGANVLTF.

The chain recombines TRBV14 with TRBJ2-3; D perhaps matches TRBD1 (5 bases). Germline CDR1 is SGHDN and CDR2 is FVKESK. V shed 0 bases and J shed 10 bases, with 20 bases lying between them. The CDR3 sequence is 16 residues long. CDR3 sequence: CASSQDSPGLRTPQYF. The CDR3 DNA reads TGTGCCAGCAGCCAAGATTCCCCAGGGTTGAGGACACCGCAGTATTTT.

The chain combines TRBV7-2 with TRBJ1-2; no clear D. The CDR3 spans 15 residues. Germline V CDR1 and CDR2: SGHTA, FQGNSA. V was pared by 1 base and J by 0 bases, with 9 bases between. The CDR3 sequence is CASSLVPDSNYGYTF. DNA of the CDR3: TGTGCCAGCAGCTTAGTTCCAGATTCTAACTATGGCTACACCTTC. Combining the CDR3 with reference TRBV7-2 and TRBJ1-2 gives the whole variable domain GAGVSQSPSNKVTEKGKDVELRCDPISGHTALYWYRQSLGQGLEFLIYFQGNSAPDKSGLPSDRFSAERTGGSVSTLTIQRTQQEDSAVYLCASSLVPDSNYGYTFGSGTRLTVV.

This chain joins TRBV6-5 and TRBJ2-1, with D uncertain. CDR1 and CDR2 from the germline V gene are MNHEY and SVGAGI. Trimming took 7 bases from V and 10 from J, leaving 20 bases between them. The CDR3 is 14 residues long. CDR3 amino acids: CASKRSSYNEEQFF. The CDR3, as DNA: TGTGCCAGCAAGAGGAGCTCCTACAATGAAGAGCAGTTCTTC.

The rearrangement joins TRBV24-1 to TRBJ1-1; no definite D call. CDR3 length equals 12 residues. Trimming pared 5 bases from V and 3 bases from J, leaving 6 bases between. Germline V gene sequence: CDR1 KGHDR, CDR2 SFDVKD. The CDR3 here is CATSVLYTEAFF. DNA of the CDR3: TGTGCCACCAGTGTCCTTTACACTGAAGCTTTCTTT.

The chain has TRBV9 and TRBJ1-2; D perhaps matches TRBD1 (6 bases). V shed 3 bases and J shed 4 bases, with 16 bases lying between them. Germline V gene lookup returns CDR1 SGDLS and CDR2 YYNGEE. The CDR3 loop spans 15 amino acids. The CDR3 sequence: CASSEDGQFSYGYTF. CDR3 nucleotide sequence: TGTGCCAGCAGCGAAGATGGACAGTTCAGCTATGGCTACACCTTC.

In its sample, this clone was seen a few times. The CDR3 is CASSRSQLNTEAFF. The CDR3 coding sequence is TGTGCCAGCAGTCGCTCACAACTGAACACTGAAGCTTTCTTT. The chain employs TRBV7-8 and TRBJ1-1; D call uncertain. Germline V gene lookup returns CDR1 SGHVS and CDR2 FQNEAQ. CDR3 size: 14 residues. Trimming stripped 6 bases from V and 0 bases from J, with 11 bases between.

The rearrangement links TRBV3-1 (or the pseudogene TRBV3-2) to TRBJ2-5; 16 nucleotides agree with TRBD2. The germline gives CDR1 LGHDT, CDR2 YNNKEL (reference sequence). V was clipped by 3 bases and J by 4 bases; unmatched bases: 2. There are 16 residues in the CDR3. CDR3 coding DNA: TGTGCCAGCAGCCAGGGACTAGCGGGGGGGACAGAGACCCAGTACTTC. This gives the protein CASSQGLAGGTETQYF.

J is TRBJ1-2 and V is TRBV7-9; the match to TRBD1 covers 9 bases. This CDR3 region has 15 residues. The J segment lost 8 bases and the V segment lost 5 bases, leaving 12 bases of the junction unmatched. CDR1 is SEHNR and CDR2 is FQNEAQ in the germline V gene (reference sequence). This chain's CDR3 is CASSRSGQGLLGYTF. The DNA for the CDR3 is TGTGCCAGCAGCCGTTCGGGACAGGGTTTATTGGGCTACACCTTC. Drawing the rest from reference TRBV7-9 and TRBJ1-2, the complete variable domain is DTGVSQNPRHKITKRGQNVTFRCDPISEHNRLYWYRQTLGQGPEFLTYFQNEAQLEKSRLLSDRFSAERPKGSFSTLEIQRTEQGDSAMYLCASSRSGQGLLGYTFGSGTRLTVV.

In this sample, this clone turned up many times. The J gene is TRBJ2-7, the V gene TRBV15; no clear D. The CDR3 consists of 15 residues. Germline lookup yields CDR1 LNHNV and CDR2 YYDKDF (reference sequence). The V gene lost 0 bases and the J gene lost 2 bases, with 11 bases spanning the gap. The CDR3 region has the DNA TGTGCCACCAGCAGAGATGGTGACAAGGCCTACGAGCAGTACTTC. Its protein is CATSRDGDKAYEQYF.

The J gene is TRBJ2-1, the V gene TRBV28, with 7 bases fitting TRBD1. Looked up from germline, CDR1 is MDHEN and CDR2 is SYDVKM. With V trimmed by 7 bases and J by 5 bases, 8 bases remained unmatched. The CDR3 is 14 residues long. CDR3 amino acids: CASTSGQDHNEQFF. Written as DNA, the CDR3 is TGTGCCAGCACCTCCGGACAGGACCACAATGAGCAGTTCTTC.

V is TRBV6-1 and J is TRBJ1-5, with 7 bases that match TRBD1. The CDR3 is made up of 13 amino acids. Looked up from germline, CDR1 is MNHNS and CDR2 is SASEGT. J was trimmed by 4 bases and V by 8 bases; bases with no gene match: 5. CDR3 in amino acids: CASLDRLNQPQHF. For the CDR3, the DNA is TGTGCCAGCCTGGACAGGCTAAATCAGCCCCAGCATTTT.

The genes are TRBV6-6 and TRBJ2-1; TRBD1 is a possible D gene (6 bases). Germline lookup yields CDR1 MNHNY and CDR2 SVGAGI (reference sequence). The V gene lost 10 bases and the J gene lost 9 bases, with 16 bases spanning the gap. The CDR3 contains 12 residues. The CDR3: CATAGGVREQFF. The CDR3 DNA is TGTGCCACCGCTGGGGGCGTACGTGAGCAGTTCTTC.

The DNA for the CDR3 is TGTGCCAGCAGCCCCCGGCGGGGAGGGCGGTTCTACGAGCAGTACTTC. Amino acid sequence: CASSPRRGGRFYEQYF. The J gene is TRBJ2-7, the V gene TRBV9; 7 bases match TRBD2. CDR1 is SGDLS and CDR2 is YYNGEE in the germline V gene. J lost 3 bases, V lost 4 bases, and 13 bases had no gene match. This CDR3 contains 16 residues.

The chain links TRBV7-2 to TRBJ2-7; D is perhaps TRBD2 (5 bases). The CDR3 has 14 residues. Trimming took off 2 bases at V and 0 bases at J, with 8 bases between the two ends. Germline values: CDR1 SGHTA, CDR2 FQGNSA. CDR3: CASSLLGDSYEQYF. The CDR3, as DNA: TGTGCCAGCAGCTTATTGGGAGACTCCTACGAGCAGTACTTC.

The V gene is TRBV6-5, the J gene TRBJ1-3; D perhaps matches TRBD1 (6 bases). This CDR3 has 15 amino acids. Germline-derived CDR1 and CDR2 are MNHEY and SVGAGI. V was shortened by 5 bases and J by 0 bases, with 11 bases between the two germline ends. CDR3: CASSPDRYSGNTIYF. The CDR3, as DNA: TGTGCCAGCAGTCCCGACAGGTACTCTGGAAACACCATATATTTT.

This clone has ten or more counts. The gene calls are TRBV6-5 and TRBJ2-2; D might be TRBD2 (6 bases). Germline V lookup: CDR1 MNHEY, CDR2 SVGAGI. V gave up 4 bases and J gave up 4 bases, with 7 bases separating them. CDR3 size: 13 residues. The CDR3 here is CASSFGSTGELFF. CDR3 in DNA: TGTGCCAGCAGTTTCGGGAGCACCGGGGAGCTGTTTTTT.

The CDR3 DNA reads TGTGCCTGGAGCGATCAAGCGAACACTGAAGCTTTCTTT. Amino acid sequence: CAWSDQANTEAFF. The genes are TRBV30 and TRBJ1-1; the D is unclear. Germline V lookup: CDR1 GTSNPN, CDR2 SVGIG (reference sequence). CDR3 length: 13 amino acids. V was clipped by 3 bases and J by 1 base, with 9 bases between them.

The V gene is TRBV27, the J gene TRBJ2-3, with 7 positions matching TRBD1. CDR3 length equals 15 residues. The V gene end was trimmed by 5 bases and the J gene end by 2 bases; junction bases not matched to a gene: 7. Germline CDR1 MNHEY, CDR2 SMNVEV (reference sequence). This CDR3 is CASSPKDRNTDTQYF. The CDR3 DNA follows: TGTGCCAGCAGTCCCAAGGACAGGAACACAGATACGCAGTATTTT.

This chain uses TRBV19 with TRBJ2-3; 9 bases match TRBD2. V dropped 7 bases and J dropped 0; count of bases not matched to a gene: 14. The CDR3 contains 18 residues. In germline, CDR1 is LNHDA, CDR2 SQIVND (reference sequence). Written as DNA, the CDR3 is TGTGCCAGTACCTCATCGGAACTAGCGGGCACTAGCACAGATACGCAGTATTTT. Residues: CASTSSELAGTSTDTQYF.

The chain has TRBV5-4 and TRBJ1-2, with TRBD1 matching over 9 bases. Germline V lookup: CDR1 SGHNT, CDR2 YYREEE (reference sequence). The CDR3 has 15 residues. With 2 bases clipped from V and 1 base from J, the junction kept 3 bases outside the gene matches. The CDR3 coding sequence is TGTGCCAGCAGCTTAGGGACAGGGATTAACTATGGCTACACCTTC. As protein: CASSLGTGINYGYTF.